The T cell receptor (beta chain) under discussion was sequenced for a study of T cells in Graves' hyperthyroidism and ophthalmopathy. V shed 0 bases and J shed 11 bases, with 11 bases lying between them. From germline, CDR1 is SGHTA and CDR2 FQGNSA. The CDR3 extends over 14 amino acids. What was amplified from RNA transcripts were TCR beta CDR3 regions. The TCR CDR3 was amplified in a first-round RT-PCR using the HTBI primer set. TCRdb re-derived calls from the multiplex PCR reads in MiXCR, one entry per CDR3 protein. The data contain roughly 710,000 distinct CDR3 sequences, 30% to 40% of them singletons. This clonotype showed up many times.

The chain recombines TRBV7-2 with TRBJ1-6; D unclear. This TCR was sampled from a woman in her forties with Graves' hyperthyroidism. The specimen sequenced was blood. CDR3 DNA sequence: TGTGCCAGCAGCTTAGCGGGCTCCGGGGCACCCCTCCACTTT. Encoded protein: CASSLAGSGAPLHF.